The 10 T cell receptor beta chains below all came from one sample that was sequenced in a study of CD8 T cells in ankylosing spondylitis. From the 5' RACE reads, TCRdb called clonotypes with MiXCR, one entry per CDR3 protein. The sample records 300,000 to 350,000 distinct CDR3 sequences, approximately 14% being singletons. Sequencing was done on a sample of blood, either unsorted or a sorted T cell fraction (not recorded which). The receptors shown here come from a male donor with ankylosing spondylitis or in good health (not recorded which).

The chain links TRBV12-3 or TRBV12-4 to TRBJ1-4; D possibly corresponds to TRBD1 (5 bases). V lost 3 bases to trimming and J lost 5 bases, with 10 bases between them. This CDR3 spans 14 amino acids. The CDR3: CASSFGDLNEKLFF. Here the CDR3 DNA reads TGTGCCAGCAGTTTCGGGGACCTCAATGAAAAACTGTTTTTT.

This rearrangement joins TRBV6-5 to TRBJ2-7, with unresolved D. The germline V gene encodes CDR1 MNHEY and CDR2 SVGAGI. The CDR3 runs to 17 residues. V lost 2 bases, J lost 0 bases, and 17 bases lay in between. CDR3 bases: TGTGCCAGCAGTTACAGCCCACGGCCTCTGAGCTCCTACGAGCAGTACTTC. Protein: CASSYSPRPLSSYEQYF.

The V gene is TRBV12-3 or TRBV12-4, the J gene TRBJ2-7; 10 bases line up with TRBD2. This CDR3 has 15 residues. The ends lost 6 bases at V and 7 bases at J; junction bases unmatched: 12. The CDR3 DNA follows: TGTGCCAGCAGCCAGGGACTAGCGTGGGTAGGGGAGCAGTACTTC. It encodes CASSQGLAWVGEQYF.

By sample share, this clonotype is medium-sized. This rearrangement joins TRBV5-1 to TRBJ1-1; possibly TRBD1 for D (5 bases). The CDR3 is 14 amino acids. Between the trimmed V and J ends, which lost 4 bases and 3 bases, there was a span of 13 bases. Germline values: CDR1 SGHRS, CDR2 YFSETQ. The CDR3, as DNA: TGCGCCAGCAGCGGAATCGGGACCCACACTGAAGCTTTCTTT. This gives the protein CASSGIGTHTEAFF.

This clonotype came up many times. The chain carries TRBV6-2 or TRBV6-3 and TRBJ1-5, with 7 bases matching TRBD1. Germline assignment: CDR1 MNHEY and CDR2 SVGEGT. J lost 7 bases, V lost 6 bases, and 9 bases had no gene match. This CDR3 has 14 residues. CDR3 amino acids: CASSPGQLGQPQHF. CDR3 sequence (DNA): TGTGCCAGCAGCCCGGGACAGCTCGGACAGCCCCAGCATTTT.

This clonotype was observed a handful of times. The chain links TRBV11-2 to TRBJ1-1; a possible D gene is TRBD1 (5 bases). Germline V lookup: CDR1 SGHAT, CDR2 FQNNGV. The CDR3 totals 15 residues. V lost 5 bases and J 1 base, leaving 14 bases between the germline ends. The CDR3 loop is CASSPRAGTNTEAFF. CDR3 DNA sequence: TGTGCCAGCAGCCCCCGTGCGGGGACGAACACTGAAGCTTTCTTT.

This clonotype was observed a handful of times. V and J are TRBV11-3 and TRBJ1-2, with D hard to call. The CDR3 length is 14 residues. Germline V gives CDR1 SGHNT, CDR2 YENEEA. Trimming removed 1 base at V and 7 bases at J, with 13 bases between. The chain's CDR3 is CASSLASGSGGYTF. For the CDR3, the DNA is TGTGCCAGCAGCTTAGCATCGGGGTCAGGTGGCTACACCTTC.

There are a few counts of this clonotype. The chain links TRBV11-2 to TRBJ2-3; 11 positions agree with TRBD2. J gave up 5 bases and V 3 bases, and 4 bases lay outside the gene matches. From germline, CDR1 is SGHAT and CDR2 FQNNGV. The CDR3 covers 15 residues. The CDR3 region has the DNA TGTGCCAGCAGCTTCACTAGCGGGGGTTTAGATACGCAGTATTTT. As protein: CASSFTSGGLDTQYF.

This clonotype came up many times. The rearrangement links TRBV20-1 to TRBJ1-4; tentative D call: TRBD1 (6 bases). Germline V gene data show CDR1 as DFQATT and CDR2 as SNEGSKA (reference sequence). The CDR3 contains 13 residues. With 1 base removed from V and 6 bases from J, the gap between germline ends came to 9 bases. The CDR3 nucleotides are TGCAGTGCTAGAGGCCGGGGGCATGAAAAACTGTTTTTT. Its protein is CSARGRGHEKLFF.

CDR3 DNA: TGTGCCTGGAGTGTCTCGTTTCGCGGGGAGCTGTTTTTT. Amino acid sequence: CAWSVSFRGELFF. The chain carries TRBV30 and TRBJ2-2; the D is unclear. The germline CDR1 and CDR2 sequences are GTSNPN and SVGIG (reference sequence). The CDR3 runs to 13 residues. Trimming stripped 0 bases from V and 7 bases from J, with 9 bases between.